This TCR beta chain appears in the sequencing data of a study of T cells in Graves' hyperthyroidism and ophthalmopathy. TCR beta CDR3 regions were amplified from RNA transcripts. HTBI primers were employed in a first-round RT-PCR of the TCR CDR3. TCRdb recomputed calls from the multiplex PCR reads with MiXCR, one row per CDR3 protein. This table has more than 500,000 distinct CDR3 sequences, 15% to 20% appearing once. This clonotype was observed a few times. The CDR3 is made up of 16 amino acids. V was pared by 8 bases and J by 4 bases, with 12 bases of the junction left unmatched. Germline lookup yields CDR1 MNHNS and CDR2 SASEGT.

Source material: blood. V usage is TRBV6-1 and J usage is TRBJ2-2; 8 bases align to TRBD1. The TCR was taken from a woman aged 30 to 39 with Graves' hyperthyroidism. The CDR3 nucleotides are TGTGCCAGCGTTTCACTCGGACAGGGCCTCACCGGGGAGCTGTTTTTT. Protein sequence: CASVSLGQGLTGELFF.